The 20 T cell receptor beta chains presented below share a single source sample, sequenced in a study of T-cell memory formation after mild COVID-19. TCRdb passed the 5' RACE reads through MiXCR, listing each CDR3 protein once. The sample records around 530,000 distinct CDR3 sequences, less than 25% being singletons. Sequencing was performed on PBMCs or a T cell subset sorted from them (not recorded which). The receptors were sampled from an adult woman who had mild COVID-19 (a few samples of this study predate the infection). Cell type and time point are not known.

The V gene is TRBV6-5, the J gene TRBJ2-3; D is perhaps TRBD1 or TRBD2 (5 bases each). Germline values: CDR1 MNHEY, CDR2 SVGAGI. This CDR3 comprises 13 residues. V was pared by 5 bases and J by 6 bases, with 12 bases between. In nucleotides, the CDR3 is TGTGCCAGCAGTAGGGACGGCCTCGATACGCAGTATTTT. Its protein is CASSRDGLDTQYF.

The V call is TRBV7-2, the J call TRBJ2-5; tentatively, D is TRBD2 (6 bases). CDR1 is SGHTA and CDR2 is FQGNSA in the germline V gene. CDR3 size: 16 residues. V was pared by 5 bases and J by 5 bases, with 21 bases between. The CDR3 DNA is TGTGCCAGCAGCCTTAGGGGTGGGCTAGCGTGGGAGACCCAGTACTTC. Its protein is CASSLRGGLAWETQYF.

This clonotype was seen only a few times. The CDR3 DNA is TGTGCCAGCAGCTTAAAACAGGGCTACGAGCAGTACTTC. Translating gives CASSLKQGYEQYF. The rearrangement links TRBV7-9 to TRBJ2-7; weak D call: TRBD1 (6 bases). CDR1 and CDR2 from the germline V gene are SEHNR and FQNEAQ (reference sequence). V gave up 2 bases and J gave up 3 bases, with 8 bases separating them. The CDR3 is 13 amino acids. Together with reference TRBV7-9 and TRBJ2-7, the CDR3 gives the full variable domain: DTGVSQNPRHKITKRGQNVTFRCDPISEHNRLYWYRQTLGQGPEFLTYFQNEAQLEKSRLLSDRFSAERPKGSFSTLEIQRTEQGDSAMYLCASSLKQGYEQYFGPGTRLTVT.

V is TRBV6-6 and J is TRBJ2-3; the D gene could be TRBD1 or TRBD2 (5 bases each). Trimming removed 4 bases at V and 3 bases at J, with 14 bases between. The CDR3 has 15 amino acids. CDR1 and CDR2 (germline): MNHNY, SVGAGI (reference sequence). The CDR3 nucleotides read TGTGCCAGCAGTTCCCCGGGACGGAGGACAGATACGCAGTATTTT. Protein product: CASSSPGRRTDTQYF.

This clonotype was observed a single time. CDR3 nucleotide sequence: TGTGCCAGTACCCAGGACGGTATTAGCAATCAGCCCCAGCATTTT. Translation: CASTQDGISNQPQHF. The rearrangement uses TRBV19 and TRBJ1-5; D gene uncertain. Germline CDR1 LNHDA, CDR2 SQIVND (reference sequence). This CDR3 region has 15 residues. Trimming pared 7 bases from V and 0 bases from J, leaving 13 bases between.

This chain's CDR3 is CASSPSSGSTDTQYF. CDR3 nucleotides: TGTGCCAGCAGCCCGTCTAGCGGGAGCACAGATACGCAGTATTTT. The rearrangement uses TRBV3-1 and TRBJ2-3, with TRBD2 matching 8 bases. This CDR3 spans 15 amino acids. Germline trimming cut 4 bases from V and 0 bases from J; bases unmatched to any gene: 3. CDR1 LGHDT and CDR2 YNNKEL come from the germline V gene (reference sequence).

The chain has TRBV12-3 or TRBV12-4 and TRBJ1-4, with 7 positions matching TRBD1. There are 12 residues in the CDR3. The junction had 2 bases not matched to a gene; V was cut back by 8 bases and J by 5 bases. CDR3 DNA: TGTGCCAGCCAGGGGGAAAATGAAAAACTGTTTTTT. Amino acid sequence: CASQGENEKLFF.

This clonotype has only a few counts. J is TRBJ2-2 and V is TRBV5-1; D remains unclear. The CDR3 has 15 residues. Trimming pared 4 bases from V and 2 bases from J, leaving 12 bases between. CDR1 and CDR2 (germline): SGHRS, YFSETQ. The CDR3 nucleotides are TGCGCCAGCAGCCCCCCTATCGCTAACACCGGGGAGCTGTTTTTT. This sequence encodes CASSPPIANTGELFF.

This clonotype was recorded a few times. The chain recombines TRBV12-3 or TRBV12-4 with TRBJ2-1, with 10 positions matching TRBD2. V lost 5 bases, J lost 9 bases, and 10 bases stayed unmatched. This CDR3 contains 15 residues. The CDR3 DNA reads as TGTGCCAGCAGTCTCCTGTCTAGCGGGAGTGGTGAGCAGTTCTTC. It codes for CASSLLSSGSGEQFF.

The gene calls are TRBV5-1 and TRBJ2-1, with a tentative D call TRBD2 (5 bases). Germline V gene sequence: CDR1 SGHRS, CDR2 YFSETQ. The CDR3 consists of 12 residues. The V end lost 6 bases, the J end lost 8 bases, and 12 bases lay between the germline ends. CDR3 protein: CASTLGGDEQFF. The CDR3 DNA sequence: TGCGCCAGCACCCTCGGAGGCGATGAGCAGTTCTTC.

This clonotype was counted only a few times. This chain uses TRBV12-3 or TRBV12-4 with TRBJ1-1; no firm D call. The V and J ends lost 6 bases and 6 bases respectively, with 17 bases between them. This CDR3 is 14 amino acids long. The CDR3 protein is CASRLMDFGAEAFF. CDR3 DNA sequence: TGTGCCAGCAGGCTCATGGACTTTGGGGCTGAAGCTTTCTTT.

The sample holds many counts of this clonotype. The J gene is TRBJ2-1, the V gene TRBV7-2; TRBD1 matches at 9 bases. The ends lost 0 bases at V and 3 bases at J; junction bases unmatched: 9. The germline gives CDR1 SGHTA, CDR2 FQGNSA. The CDR3 is 18 amino acids. In nucleotides, the CDR3 is TGTGCCAGCAGCTTAGCGTTTACCGGGACAGGGATCTACAATGAGCAGTTCTTC. It specifies CASSLAFTGTGIYNEQFF.

This clonotype was counted a few times. The chain links TRBV7-9 to TRBJ1-5, with D hard to call. With 6 bases removed from V and 3 bases from J, the gap between germline ends came to 12 bases. The CDR3 runs to 14 residues. Germline loops: CDR1 SEHNR, CDR2 FQNEAQ (reference sequence). This chain's CDR3 is CASSPDGLNQPQHF. The CDR3 nucleotides are TGTGCCAGCAGTCCAGACGGCCTCAATCAGCCCCAGCATTTT.

This clonotype came up a few times. CDR3 coding DNA: TGCGCCAGCAGCTTCACAGGGGCGGATGGTGGCTACACCTTC. Encoded protein: CASSFTGADGGYTF. This chain uses TRBV5-1 with TRBJ1-2, with 7 bases that match TRBD1. Trimming took 2 bases from V and 7 from J; bases not matched to a gene: 8. CDR3 length: 14 residues. Germline CDR1 reads SGHRS; CDR2 reads YFSETQ.

This chain joins TRBV4-1 and TRBJ1-5; D gene ambiguous. V was trimmed by 0 bases and J by 3 bases, leaving 6 bases between them. Germline V CDR1 and CDR2: MGHRA, YSYEKL. The CDR3 runs to 14 residues. The CDR3 DNA sequence: TGCGCCAGCAGCCAAGATGGCAACAATCAGCCCCAGCATTTT. Amino acids: CASSQDGNNQPQHF.

The rearrangement joins TRBV5-1 to TRBJ2-7; 7 bases map to TRBD2. This CDR3 contains 18 residues. The germline gives CDR1 SGHRS, CDR2 YFSETQ. The ends lost 4 bases at V and 0 bases at J; junction bases unmatched: 16. CDR3 region: CASSPEGSGRGSSYEQYF. The CDR3 DNA sequence: TGCGCCAGCAGCCCCGAGGGTAGCGGGCGCGGGAGCTCCTACGAGCAGTACTTC.

The chain carries TRBV3-1 and TRBJ1-5; D ambiguous. CDR1 LGHDT and CDR2 YNNKEL come from the germline V gene (reference sequence). Trimming removed 5 bases at V and 2 bases at J, with 13 bases between. There are 15 residues in the CDR3. The CDR3: CASSDSVKRNQPQHF. CDR3 sequence (DNA): TGTGCCAGCAGCGACTCGGTAAAACGCAATCAGCCCCAGCATTTT. The full variable domain, rest sourced from reference TRBV3-1 and TRBJ1-5, is DTAVSQTPKYLVTQMGNDKSIKCEQNLGHDTMYWYKQDSKKFLKIMFSYNNKELIINETVPNRFSPKSPDKAHLNLHINSLELGDSAVYFCASSDSVKRNQPQHFGDGTRLSIL.

This clonotype was seen a handful of times. V and J are TRBV29-1 and TRBJ2-7; D is ambiguous. The CDR3 is made up of 12 amino acids. V gave up 6 bases and J gave up 6 bases, with 15 bases separating them. The germline V gene encodes CDR1 SQVTM and CDR2 ANQGSEA. This chain's CDR3 is CSVGLSAFEQYF. The CDR3 bases are TGCAGCGTCGGCCTCAGCGCATTCGAGCAGTACTTC.

The rearrangement joins TRBV5-1 to TRBJ1-3; no clear D gene. Germline CDR1 is SGHRS and CDR2 is YFSETQ. The CDR3 loop spans 13 amino acids. V was shortened by 2 bases and J by 3 bases, with 6 bases between the two germline ends. CDR3 protein: CASSFSRGNTIYF. In nucleotides, the CDR3 is TGCGCCAGCAGCTTTTCTCGTGGAAACACCATATATTTT.

This clonotype was detected only a few times. The gene calls are TRBV2 and TRBJ2-7, with unresolved D. V dropped 0 bases and J dropped 1 base, with 7 bases sitting between them. The germline V gene has CDR1 SNHLY and CDR2 FYNNEI. This CDR3 contains 14 residues. The CDR3 region is CASSEAVGSYEQYF. The DNA for the CDR3 is TGTGCCAGCAGTGAAGCGGTGGGGTCCTACGAGCAGTACTTC. The variable domain in full, completed from reference TRBV2 and TRBJ2-7, reads EPEVTQTPSHQVTQMGQEVILRCVPISNHLYFYWYRQILGQKVEFLVSFYNNEISEKSEIFDDQFSVERPDGSNFTLKIRSTKLEDSAMYFCASSEAVGSYEQYFGPGTRLTVT.